This TCR beta chain was retrieved from a study of blood T cell repertoires in COVID-19 (dated by TCRdb to 2020 to 2022). At the level of the whole study: Collaborator samples came from the United States, Italy and Spain and covered acute and convalescent phases of COVID-19. The dataset comprised deeply sampled blood TCRbeta repertoires from subjects exposed to, actively infected with, or recovered from COVID-19. Samples were obtained from the ongoing ImmuneRACE study (first 160 participants) and from roughly 1,300 subjects provided by 6 global collaborators. HLA class I and class II types, where available, came from metadata supplied by the sample provider rather than from assay-based typing. The repertoires were made available in a free public database intended to serve as a resource for research on the immune response to SARS-CoV-2. Sample metadata almost always included a de-identified subject ID, COVID-19 status, age in years and sex. The material from the prospective study consisted of cDNA or gDNA derived from T cells, B-cell-depleted T cells, or PBMCs. Points the paper makes about the study in general: How much clinical and demographic metadata was included differed by source and by participant, and the metadata was provided uncurated.

TCRbeta CDR3 regions were amplified from genomic DNA by means of the immunoSEQ Assay, a bias-controlled multiplex PCR. The authors' pipeline ran thus. The number of nucleated cells in each sample was estimated by amplification of reference gene primers within the assay. To quantify the absolute abundance of each unique TCRbeta CDR3 rearrangement, sequence reads were collapsed and filtered. For each sample, productive Simpson clonality was calculated as the square root of Simpson's diversity index across productive rearrangements. TCRdb took over this immuneACCESS table, retaining in-frame rearrangements with V and J assigned. Such tables are incomplete; in checked studies, under half of the missing clones stem from an unresolved V gene, and the remainder is unexplained. V, J and clone size derive from that table, while D and trimming were established from the DNA sequence. This sample comprises a few hundred thousand clones, around 81% of them detected only once. Over 7% of the sample rests with the top ten.

Participants in the prospective study were aged roughly 18 to 89 years, lived in some 24 United States geographic areas, and enrolled through a virtual design. In the prospective study, cohorts were assigned on the basis of participant-reported clinical history obtained from a screening survey and a study questionnaire. In the prospective study, whole blood, serum and a nasopharyngeal or oropharyngeal swab were collected from each participant by mobile phlebotomists. Prospective study participants could optionally give additional blood draws and questionnaires over an approximately two-month period. Prospective study blood samples were shipped either frozen or at room temperature before DNA extraction. The CDR3 goes from the cysteine to the phenylalanine over 17 residues. Solely the CDR3 DNA is kept, with 51 bases framed from the first base. The germline V gene (reference sequence) sets CDR1 to LNHDA and CDR2 to SQIVND. Trimming takes 5 bases from V and 0 bases from J, and the germline ends sit 14 bases apart.

This clone was seen only a few times. Its antigen target is currently unknown. One base away there is no much larger clone; base qualities are not given. The sequencing input was PBMCs or T cells enriched from blood (not recorded which). The sequence was collected from a woman between 40 and 50 years old with acute COVID-19. The chain is assembled from TRBV19 and TRBJ1-6, with TRBD1 perhaps the D gene, on 5 matching bases. The bases are TGTGCCAGTAGTCGACCGACAGAGAGCTCCTATAATTCACCCCTCCACTTT. It encodes CASSRPTESSYNSPLHF.